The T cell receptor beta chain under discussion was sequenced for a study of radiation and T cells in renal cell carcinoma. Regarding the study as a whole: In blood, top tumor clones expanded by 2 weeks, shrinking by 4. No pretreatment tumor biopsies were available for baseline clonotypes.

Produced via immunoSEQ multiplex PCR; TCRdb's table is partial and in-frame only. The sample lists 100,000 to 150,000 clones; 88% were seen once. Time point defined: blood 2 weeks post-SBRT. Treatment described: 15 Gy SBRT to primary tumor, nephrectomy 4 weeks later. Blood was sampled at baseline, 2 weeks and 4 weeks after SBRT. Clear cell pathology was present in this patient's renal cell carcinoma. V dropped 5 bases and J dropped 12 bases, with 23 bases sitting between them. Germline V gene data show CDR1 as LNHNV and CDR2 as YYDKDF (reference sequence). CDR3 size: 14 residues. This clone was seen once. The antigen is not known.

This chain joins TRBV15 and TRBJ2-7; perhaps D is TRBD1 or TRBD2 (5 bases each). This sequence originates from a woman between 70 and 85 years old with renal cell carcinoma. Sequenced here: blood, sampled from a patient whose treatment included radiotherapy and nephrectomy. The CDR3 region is CATSSSGPGQSAYF. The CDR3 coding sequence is TGTGCCACCAGCTCCTCGGGACCGGGTCAGAGTGCGTACTTC.